This TCR beta chain was captured in a study of shared clonotypes between healthy human individuals. The assay was run at deep level. Tens of thousands of T cell genomes, or around 180 ng DNA, went into the sorted-subset replicate PCRs. The repertoire was sequenced with immunoSEQ multiplex PCR; TCRdb's copy has only in-frame clones and lacks some. The sample has 1.4 million or so clones; around 98.5% are singletons. Those who donated were healthy HIV-negative adults, with no recent acute infections or vaccinations reported. Germline V CDR1 and CDR2: MDHEN, SYDVKM. There are 14 residues in the CDR3. The ends lost 4 bases at V and 6 bases at J; junction bases unmatched: 4. Remarks on this clone: Distinct nucleotide sequences in the sample also encode this CDR3.

The TCR sequence derives from a man younger than 40 in good health. This chain joins TRBV28 and TRBJ1-5, with TRBD1 matching over 9 bases. The material sequenced was naive CD4+ T cells sorted from blood. The sample's subset: CD45RA+ positively selected. DNA of the CDR3: TGTGCCAGCAGTTCGGGACAGGGAAGTCAGCCCCAGCATTTT. Encoded protein: CASSSGQGSQPQHF.